Listed below are T cell receptor beta chains from one sample, sequenced in a study of shared clonotypes between healthy human individuals. Here immunoSEQ multiplex PCR was the method, and the copy in TCRdb shows in-frame clones only, minus some. The table has around 2,100,000 clones, about 95% seen once. Sequencing used naive CD8+ T cells sorted from blood. The origin of the receptors is a man between 18 and 35 years old in good health. Both conserved end residues are part of each CDR3. The D gene is left open where the match is weak. Part of the rows lack a size; the others show once, few, many or a class for expanded clones.

len: 16
v_gene: TRBV27
j_gene: TRBJ2-7
abundance: NA
d_gene: NA
CDR3aa: CARIWTIFPGDYEQYF
CDR3nt: TGTGCCAGGATATGGACGATCTTCCCTGGGGACTACGAGCAGTACTTC

len: 12
v_gene: TRBV5-6
j_gene: TRBJ1-4
abundance: NA
d_gene: NA
CDR3aa: CASSLVEGDPFF
CDR3nt: TGTGCCAGCAGCTTGGTTGAGGGGGATCCGTTTTTT

len: 18
v_gene: TRBV4-3
j_gene: TRBJ2-2
abundance: NA
d_gene: TRBD2
CDR3aa: CASSQDRLAGSNTGELFF
CDR3nt: TGCGCCAGCAGCCAAGATCGACTAGCGGGCTCGAACACCGGGGAGCTGTTTTTT

len: 14
v_gene: TRBV13
j_gene: TRBJ2-7
abundance: NA
d_gene: NA
CDR3aa: CASSILQGRYEQYF
CDR3nt: TGTGCCAGCAGCATCCTCCAGGGGCGTTACGAGCAGTACTTC

len: 13
v_gene: TRBV28
j_gene: TRBJ2-1
abundance: NA
d_gene: NA
CDR3aa: CASSLVQGYEQFF
CDR3nt: TGTGCCAGCAGTTTGGTACAGGGCTATGAGCAGTTCTTC

len: 16
v_gene: TRBV19
j_gene: TRBJ2-5
abundance: NA
d_gene: TRBD2
CDR3aa: CASSIVSGGPGETQYF
CDR3nt: TGTGCCAGTAGTATCGTTTCGGGGGGGCCGGGAGAGACCCAGTACTTC

len: 13
v_gene: TRBV28
j_gene: TRBJ1-5
abundance: NA
d_gene: NA
CDR3aa: CASSLRYNQPQHF
CDR3nt: TGTGCCAGCAGTTTACGCTACAATCAGCCCCAGCATTTT

len: 16
v_gene: TRBV30
j_gene: TRBJ1-1
abundance: NA
d_gene: NA
CDR3aa: CAWRVLLEAMNTEAFF
CDR3nt: TGTGCCTGGAGGGTGCTCCTCGAGGCAATGAACACTGAAGCTTTCTTT

len: 12
v_gene: TRBV6-5
j_gene: TRBJ2-7
abundance: NA
d_gene: NA
CDR3aa: CASAGSRGEQYF
CDR3nt: TGTGCCAGCGCGGGATCTAGGGGCGAGCAGTACTTC

len: 16
v_gene: TRBV27
j_gene: TRBJ2-5
abundance: NA
d_gene: NA
CDR3aa: CASSLSPQGSQETQYF
CDR3nt: TGTGCCAGCAGTCTTTCCCCTCAGGGGAGCCAAGAGACCCAGTACTTC

len: 14
v_gene: TRBV7-6
j_gene: TRBJ1-1
abundance: once
d_gene: TRBD1
CDR3aa: CASSSALDRLEAFF
CDR3nt: TGTGCCAGCAGCTCGGCTTTGGACAGGCTAGAAGCTTTCTTT

len: 16
v_gene: TRBV7-8
j_gene: TRBJ1-4
abundance: NA
d_gene: TRBD1
CDR3aa: CASGSKAGGGGEKLFF
CDR3nt: TGTGCCAGCGGCTCTAAGGCGGGAGGGGGCGGTGAAAAACTGTTTTTT

len: 13
v_gene: TRBV10-3
j_gene: TRBJ2-7
abundance: NA
d_gene: NA
CDR3aa: CAISEGMSYEQYF
CDR3nt: TGTGCCATCAGTGAGGGGATGTCCTACGAGCAGTACTTC

len: 16
v_gene: TRBV18
j_gene: TRBJ1-5
abundance: NA
d_gene: TRBD1
CDR3aa: CASTAATGASNQPQHF
CDR3nt: TGTGCCAGCACAGCAGCCACAGGGGCTAGCAATCAGCCCCAGCATTTT

len: 14
v_gene: TRBV13
j_gene: TRBJ2-7
abundance: NA
d_gene: NA
CDR3aa: CASSPVGGAYEQYF
CDR3nt: TGTGCCAGCAGCCCCGTTGGCGGGGCATACGAGCAGTACTTC